This T cell receptor (beta chain) was captured in a study of early T cells in non-severe SARS-CoV-2 infection. Study summary: Alpha and beta chains were unpaired, from unsorted whole-blood bulk RNA.

TCRdb used MiXCR to reprocess the 5' RACE reads, holding one entry per CDR3 protein. The table lists 100,000 to 140,000 distinct CDR3 sequences, more than 9.5% of them singletons. Trimming removed 3 bases from V and 3 bases from J, with 12 bases in between. Germline-derived CDR1 and CDR2 are SGHDN and FVKESK. The CDR3 totals 15 residues. The origin of this receptor is an adult who was a healthcare worker with PCR-confirmed SARS-CoV-2 infection or an uninfected control (not recorded which). The sequenced sample consisted of whole blood. The rearrangement links TRBV14 to TRBJ2-1; D ambiguous. The CDR3 nucleotides are TGTGCCAGCAGCCAGGCCGGGTTCTACTACAATGAGCAGTTCTTC. It translates to CASSQAGFYYNEQFF.